Listed below are T cell receptor beta chains from one sample, sequenced in a study of stem cell transplantation in POMP-related autoinflammatory disease. This table comes from immunoSEQ multiplex PCR, and its TCRdb copy is limited to in-frame clones, with some not included. The sample contains 6,000 to 7,000 clones, roughly four fifths of which appear only once. Sequencing was performed on a CXCR5-defined cell subset from PBMCs. These receptors were obtained from a human donor in good health. Each CDR3 is given with its conserved first and last residue. D genes are given only for firm matches. Size is omitted from some rows. Given values are once, few, many or a class for expanded clones.

>TRBV10-3|TRBJ2-7|NA|NA
TGTGCCATCAGTGAGGTTGGAGAGCAGTACTTC
CAISEVGEQYF
>TRBV28|TRBJ1-5|NA|NA
TGTGCCAGCAGCTTGGAGGGACACAAGCCCCAGCATTTT
CASSLEGHKPQHF
>TRBV28|TRBJ2-3|NA|NA
TGTGCCAGCAAGGGGGGCCTTAACACAGATACGCAGTATTTT
CASKGGLNTDTQYF
>TRBV7-4|TRBJ2-7|NA|NA
TGTGCCAGCAGCTCTACAGATTCCTACGAGCAGTACTTC
CASSSTDSYEQYF
>TRBV27|TRBJ1-1|TRBD1|NA
TGTGCCAGCTGCCGGGACAGGACCTTGAACACTGAAGCTTTCTTT
CASCRDRTLNTEAFF
>TRBV19|TRBJ2-6|NA|NA
TGTGCCAGTAGCCTCGACTCTGGGGCCAACGTCCTGACTTTC
CASSLDSGANVLTF
>TRBV7-6|TRBJ2-6|NA|NA
TGTGCCAGCAGCACAGGACCTGGGGCCAACGTCCTGACTTTC
CASSTGPGANVLTF
>TRBV6-1|TRBJ2-2|NA|NA
TGTGCCAGCAAAGTGGCGGGGCCCTACACCGGGGAGCTGTTTTTT
CASKVAGPYTGELFF
>TRBV4-1|TRBJ1-3|NA|NA
TGCGCCAGCAGCCAACCGCCCCGGGACCCCCTAAACACCATATATTTT
CASSQPPRDPLNTIYF
>TRBV6-1|TRBJ1-5|NA|NA
TGTGCCAGCAGTGATCTGGGAAGCAATCAGCCCCAGCATTTT
CASSDLGSNQPQHF
>TRBV9|TRBJ2-7|NA|NA
TGTGCCGCCCAGGGGCATCCCCCTGCCTACGAGCAGTACTTC
CAAQGHPPAYEQYF
>TRBV2|TRBJ1-1|TRBD1|NA
TGTGCCGGACGACAGGGTTGGGGTACTGAAGCTTTCTTT
CAGRQGWGTEAFF
>TRBV18|TRBJ1-5|NA|NA
TGTGCCAGCTCACGGTGGGATCAGCCCCAGCATTTT
CASSRWDQPQHF
>TRBV7-2|TRBJ2-7|NA|NA
TGTGCCAGCAGCCTAGGTAGATTCTACGAGCAGTACTTC
CASSLGRFYEQYF
>TRBV30|TRBJ2-7|NA|NA
TGTGCCTGGAGTCTTAAGGGATACTACGAGCAGTACTTC
CAWSLKGYYEQYF
>TRBV18|TRBJ2-4|NA|NA
TGTGCCAGCTCACCTCTAGCCAAAAACATTCAGTACTTC
CASSPLAKNIQYF
>TRBV28|TRBJ2-3|NA|once
TGTGCCAGCAGTTCAGCAGGGGAACTAACGGGTACGCAGTATTTT
CASSSAGELTGTQYF
>TRBV19|TRBJ1-3|TRBD1|NA
TGTGCCAGTAGTAACCCTTATCGACAGGGTGGAAACACCATATATTTT
CASSNPYRQGGNTIYF
>TRBV5-6|TRBJ1-3|NA|NA
TGTGCCAGCAGCTTGCTCTCTGGAAACACCATATATTTT
CASSLLSGNTIYF
>TRBV27|TRBJ1-5|TRBD1|few
TGTGCCAGCAGTGAACGACAGGGGTACAATCAGCCCCAGCATTTT
CASSERQGYNQPQHF
>TRBV6-5|TRBJ1-1|NA|few
TGTGCCAGCAGAGCAACAGGGAACACTGAAGCTTTCTTT
CASRATGNTEAFF
>TRBV7-3|TRBJ2-1|TRBD2|NA
TGTGCCAGCAGCCCAGTCGGGACTAGCGGCCACAATGAGCAGTTCTTC
CASSPVGTSGHNEQFF
>TRBV6-5|TRBJ1-3|NA|NA
TGTGCCAGCAGTAAATACCGGGTGCCTGGAAACACCATATATTTT
CASSKYRVPGNTIYF
>TRBV7-6|TRBJ1-1|TRBD1|NA
TGTGCCAGCAGCCAACAGACAGGGAGCACTGAAGCTTTCTTT
CASSQQTGSTEAFF
>TRBV7-7|TRBJ2-7|TRBD1|NA
TGTGCCAGCAGCTTAGGGTCAGGGGGCTCCGAGCAGTACTTC
CASSLGSGGSEQYF
>TRBV6-5|TRBJ2-7|TRBD2|NA
TGTGCCAGCAGTGCCCCGGGGCGGGGGGCCTACGAGCAGTACTTC
CASSAPGRGAYEQYF
>TRBV7-9|TRBJ2-1|NA|NA
TGTGCCAGCAGCTTAATCTTCCGGGCTAGCTCCTACAATGAGCAGTTCTTC
CASSLIFRASSYNEQFF
>TRBV7-9|TRBJ1-6|TRBD1|NA
TGTGCCAGCAGGCAGGGGGACAGGAGTAATTCACCCCTCCACTTT
CASRQGDRSNSPLHF
>TRBV5-4|TRBJ1-2|NA|NA
TGTGCCAGCAGGTCGACCCAAAGGGACGGATATGGCTACACCTTC
CASRSTQRDGYGYTF
>TRBV6-5|TRBJ1-1|NA|NA
TGTGCCAGCAGTTACGGTGGGGCTGGGAACACTGAAGCTTTCTTT
CASSYGGAGNTEAFF
>TRBV6-6|TRBJ2-4|TRBD2|NA
TGTGCCAGCAGTCATACGGGAGGCACGATTAAAAACATTCAGTACTTC
CASSHTGGTIKNIQYF
>TRBV5-1|TRBJ1-1|NA|NA
TGCGCCAGCAGTACGCAAACAGGGTTGGACACTGAAGCTTTCTTT
CASSTQTGLDTEAFF
>TRBV5-4|TRBJ2-7|NA|NA
TGTGCCAGCAGCCCTCCCATGAGCTACGAGCAGTACTTC
CASSPPMSYEQYF
>TRBV19|TRBJ2-5|TRBD1|NA
TGTGCCAGTAGCAGGGACAGAAAGGAGACCCAGTACTTC
CASSRDRKETQYF
>TRBV10-2|TRBJ2-7|TRBD1|NA
TGCGCCAGCCGACAGGGAGCCTCCGTATCCTACGAGCAGTACTTC
CASRQGASVSYEQYF
>TRBV5-8|TRBJ1-1|TRBD1|few
TGTGCCAGCAGCTTACAGGGGCCCGGTAGGGCTTTCTTT
CASSLQGPGRAFF
>TRBV28|TRBJ1-1|NA|NA
TGTGCCAGCAGTTTATCGGGGAAGGACACTGAAGCTTTCTTT
CASSLSGKDTEAFF
>TRBV5-1|TRBJ2-3|NA|NA
TGCGCCAGCAGCTTAGAGGGGGGGTCAGATACGCAGTATTTT
CASSLEGGSDTQYF
>TRBV2|TRBJ2-1|TRBD2|NA
TGTGCCAGCAGTCCGACTAGCGGTATTTACAATGAGCAGTTCTTC
CASSPTSGIYNEQFF
>TRBV5-1|TRBJ2-7|TRBD1|NA
TGCGCCAGCAGCCCTAACCTAGGACAGGGGGCTGGGTACGAGCAGTACTTC
CASSPNLGQGAGYEQYF
>TRBV10-3|TRBJ2-4|TRBD1|NA
TGTGCCATCAGCGACCCTGGGACAGGGGACATTCAGTACTTC
CAISDPGTGDIQYF
>TRBV15|TRBJ2-3|NA|NA
TGTGCCACCAGCAGAGGAGACGTGGCAGATACGCAGTATTTT
CATSRGDVADTQYF
>TRBV19|TRBJ1-5|TRBD1|NA
TGTGCCAGTAGTCCTGGAACCCCGGGACAGGGGAGATCGAGCAATCAGCCCCAGCATTTT
CASSPGTPGQGRSSNQPQHF
>TRBV27|TRBJ2-7|NA|NA
TGTGCCAGCGGAGTTTTGAGTAGCGCAGTCTCCTACGAGCAGTACTTC
CASGVLSSAVSYEQYF
>TRBV5-6|TRBJ2-3|NA|NA
TGTGCCAGCAGCCTGGATGCGGGACACACAGATACGCAGTATTTT
CASSLDAGHTDTQYF
>TRBV7-3|TRBJ2-1|TRBD2|NA
TGTGCCAGCAGCTCTTACCCTAGCGGGGACAACAATGAGCAGTTCTTC
CASSSYPSGDNNEQFF
>TRBV5-1|TRBJ1-2|NA|NA
TGCGCCAGCAGCCTGACAGAAACTAACTATGGCTACACCTTC
CASSLTETNYGYTF
>TRBV30|TRBJ2-6|NA|NA
TGTGCCTGGAGTGGTACAGGGACTGGGGCCAACGTCCTGACTTTC
CAWSGTGTGANVLTF
>TRBV30|TRBJ1-6|NA|NA
TGTGCCTGGAGCGAGTCCTATAATTCACCCCTCCACTTT
CAWSESYNSPLHF
>TRBV12-5|TRBJ1-6|NA|NA
TGTGCTAGTGGTGCCCACAGGGAAGAATCACCCCTCCACTTT
CASGAHREESPLHF
>TRBV7-9|TRBJ2-3|TRBD2|NA
TGTGCCAGCAGTTCGAGGACTAGCGGGGGGCCAGAGCAGTATTTT
CASSSRTSGGPEQYF
>TRBV4-1|TRBJ2-1|NA|NA
TGCGCCAGCAGCCAAGTGGTGGGGGCTTACAATGAGCAGTTCTTC
CASSQVVGAYNEQFF
>TRBV7-2|TRBJ1-3|NA|once
TGTGCCAGCAGCGCAAGGGTAGGGTTGGGAAACACCATATATTTT
CASSARVGLGNTIYF